This T cell receptor (beta chain) was recorded in a study of cytomegalovirus exposure and HLA in healthy donors. Study-level points and caveats: For TCR beta chains, V- and J-gene trimming was later linked to a missense DCLRE1C variant. Analysis performed later found over 15,000 TCR beta sequences associated with HLA alleles at 0.05 false discovery rate. A later analysis showed TCR association rates differing by HLA locus, peaking at DRB1 and lowest at HLA-C. The study assumed roughly uniform donor sequencing depth for presence/absence analyses.

Primers: 60 Vbeta forward and 13 Jbeta reverse. The data were produced by immunoSEQ multiplex PCR, yet TCRdb's version contains in-frame clones alone and is incomplete. The repertoire includes about 120,000 clones, 80% of them detected once, and more than 7% sits in the top ten. This clone was observed a few times. The antigen is undetermined. The clonotype originates from a female donor in good health and CMV-seropositive. The specimen sequenced was PBMCs.

In DNA, the CDR3 is TGTGCCAGCTCACTGGGGGGTAGCTCCTACAATGAGCAGTTCTTC. Its translation: CASSLGGSSYNEQFF. The gene calls are TRBV18 and TRBJ2-1, with D maybe TRBD2 (6 bases). The CDR3 runs to 15 residues. CDR1 and CDR2 (germline): KGHSH, LQKENI. V was clipped by 4 bases and J by 0 bases, with 10 bases between them.